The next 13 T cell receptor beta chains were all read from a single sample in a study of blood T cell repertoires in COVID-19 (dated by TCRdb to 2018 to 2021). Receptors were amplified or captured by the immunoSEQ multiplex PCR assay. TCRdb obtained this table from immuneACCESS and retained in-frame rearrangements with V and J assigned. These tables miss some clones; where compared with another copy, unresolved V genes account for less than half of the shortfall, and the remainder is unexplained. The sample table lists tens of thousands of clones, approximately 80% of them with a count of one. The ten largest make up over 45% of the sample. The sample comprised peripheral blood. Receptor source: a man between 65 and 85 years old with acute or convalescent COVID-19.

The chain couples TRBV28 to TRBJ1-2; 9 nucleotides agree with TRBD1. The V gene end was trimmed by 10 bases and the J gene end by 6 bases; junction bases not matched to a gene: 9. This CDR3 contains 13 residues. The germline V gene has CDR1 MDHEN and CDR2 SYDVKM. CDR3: CATRQGGVDGYTF. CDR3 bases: TGTGCCACCCGACAGGGGGGAGTCGATGGCTACACCTTC.

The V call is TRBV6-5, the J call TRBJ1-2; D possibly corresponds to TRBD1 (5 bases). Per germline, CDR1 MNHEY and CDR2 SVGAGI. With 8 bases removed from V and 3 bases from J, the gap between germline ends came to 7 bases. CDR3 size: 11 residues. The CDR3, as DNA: TGTGCCAGCCGGGGGGACTATGGCTACACCTTC. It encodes CASRGDYGYTF.

CDR3: CASGSVAGVNYGYTF. In DNA form, the CDR3 reads TGTGCCAGCGGATCCGTAGCGGGCGTAAACTATGGCTACACCTTC. The genes are TRBV11-2 and TRBJ1-2; D gene uncertain. The V end lost 8 bases, the J end lost 2 bases, and 18 bases lay between the germline ends. The CDR3 extends over 15 amino acids. Looked up from germline, CDR1 is SGHAT and CDR2 is FQNNGV. The complete variable domain, with remaining parts taken from reference TRBV11-2 and TRBJ1-2, reads EAGVAQSPRYKIIEKRQSVAFWCNPISGHATLYWYQQILGQGPKLLIQFQNNGVVDDSQLPKDRFSAERLKGVDSTLKIQPAKLEDSAVYLCASGSVAGVNYGYTFGSGTRLTVV.

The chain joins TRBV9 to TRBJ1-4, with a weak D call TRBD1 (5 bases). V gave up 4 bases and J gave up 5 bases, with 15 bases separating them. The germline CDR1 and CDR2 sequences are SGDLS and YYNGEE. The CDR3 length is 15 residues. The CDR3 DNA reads TGTGCCAGCAGCCTCACAGGCCAGAAAAATGAAAAACTGTTTTTT. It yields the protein CASSLTGQKNEKLFF.

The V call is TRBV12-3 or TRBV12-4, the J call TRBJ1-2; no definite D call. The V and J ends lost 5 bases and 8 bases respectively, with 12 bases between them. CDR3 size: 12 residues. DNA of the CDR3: TGTGCCAGCAGTCCTACGACTTGGGGCTACACCTTC. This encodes CASSPTTWGYTF.

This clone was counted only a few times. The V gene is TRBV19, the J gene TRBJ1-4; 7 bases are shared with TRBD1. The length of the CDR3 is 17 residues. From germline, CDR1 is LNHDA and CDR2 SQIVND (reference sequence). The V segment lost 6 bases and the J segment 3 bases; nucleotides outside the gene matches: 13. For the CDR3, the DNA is TGTGCCAGTAGATACAGAGGGGGCGCCGGGGCTAATGAAAAACTGTTTTTT. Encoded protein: CASRYRGGAGANEKLFF.

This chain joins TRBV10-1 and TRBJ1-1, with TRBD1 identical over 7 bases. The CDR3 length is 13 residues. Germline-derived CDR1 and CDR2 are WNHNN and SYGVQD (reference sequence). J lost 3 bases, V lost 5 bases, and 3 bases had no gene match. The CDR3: CASSTGADTEAFF. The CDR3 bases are TGCGCCAGCAGTACAGGGGCGGACACTGAAGCTTTCTTT.

The CDR3 DNA is TGTGCCTCCCGACCGGGACAGGTGAACACTGAAGCTTTCTTT. As protein: CASRPGQVNTEAFF. The chain combines TRBV10-3 with TRBJ1-1; the match to TRBD1 covers 8 bases. The V and J ends lost 11 bases and 0 bases, in that order; junction bases with no gene match: 8. The germline CDR1 and CDR2 sequences are ENHRY and SYGVKD. The CDR3 is 14 amino acids.

This chain's CDR3 is CATSREGTGVTYEQYF. CDR3 nucleotide sequence: TGTGCCACCAGCAGAGAGGGGACAGGGGTAACCTACGAGCAGTACTTC. The chain combines TRBV15 with TRBJ2-7, with TRBD1 matching 10 bases. Per the germline V gene, CDR1 is LNHNV and CDR2 is YYDKDF (reference sequence). This CDR3 region has 16 residues. V shed 0 bases and J 2 bases; nucleotides not matched to a gene: 4.

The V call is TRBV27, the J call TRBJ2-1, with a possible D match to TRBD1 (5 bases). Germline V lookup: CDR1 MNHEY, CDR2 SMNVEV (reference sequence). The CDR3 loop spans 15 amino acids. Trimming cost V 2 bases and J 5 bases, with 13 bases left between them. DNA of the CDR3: TGTGCCAGCAGTTTACTCCGGACATATCACAATGAGCAGTTCTTC. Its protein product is CASSLLRTYHNEQFF.

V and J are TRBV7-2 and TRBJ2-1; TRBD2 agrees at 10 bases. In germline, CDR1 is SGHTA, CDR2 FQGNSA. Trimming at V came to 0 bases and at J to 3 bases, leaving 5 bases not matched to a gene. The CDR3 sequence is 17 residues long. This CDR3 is CASSLAPSSGGYNEQFF. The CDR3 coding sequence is TGTGCCAGCAGCTTAGCCCCATCTAGCGGGGGCTACAATGAGCAGTTCTTC.

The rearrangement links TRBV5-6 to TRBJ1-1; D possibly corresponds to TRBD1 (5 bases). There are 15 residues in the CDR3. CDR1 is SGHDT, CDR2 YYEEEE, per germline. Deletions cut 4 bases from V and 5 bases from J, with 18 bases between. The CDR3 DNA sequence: TGTGCCAGCAGCCCGGTGGGACTAAGAGGAACTGAAGCTTTCTTT. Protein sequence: CASSPVGLRGTEAFF. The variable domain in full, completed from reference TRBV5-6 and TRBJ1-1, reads DAGVTQSPTHLIKTRGQQVTLRCSPKSGHDTVSWYQQALGQGPQFIFQYYEEEERQRGNFPDRFSGHQFPNYSSELNVNALLLGDSALYLCASSPVGLRGTEAFFGQGTRLTVV.

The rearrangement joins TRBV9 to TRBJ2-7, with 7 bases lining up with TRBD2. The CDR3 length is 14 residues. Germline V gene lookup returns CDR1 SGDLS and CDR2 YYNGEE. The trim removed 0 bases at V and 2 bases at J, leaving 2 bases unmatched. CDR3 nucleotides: TGTGCCAGCAGCGTAGAGGGAGGGGCCTACGAGCAGTACTTC. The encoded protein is CASSVEGGAYEQYF.